What follows are 6 T cell receptor beta chains derived from one specimen sequenced in a study of T cell responses to AZD1222 COVID-19 vaccine. The repertoire was sequenced with immunoSEQ multiplex PCR; TCRdb's copy has only in-frame clones and lacks some. Among around 130,000 clones listed, about nine tenths were seen once. The material was peripheral blood, obtained 28 days after the second AZD1222 dose. The receptor set was obtained from an adult who received the AZD1222 COVID-19 vaccine.

The J gene is TRBJ1-6, the V gene TRBV2; TRBD1 aligns across 7 bases. The CDR3 totals 15 residues. Germline assignment: CDR1 SNHLY and CDR2 FYNNEI. Trimming removed 7 bases from V and 9 bases from J; junction bases left unmatched: 12. This CDR3 is CASTPLRGDGSPLHF. For the CDR3, the DNA is TGTGCCAGCACCCCCCTCAGGGGGGACGGTTCACCCCTCCACTTT. The whole variable domain, filled in from reference TRBV2 and TRBJ1-6, reads EPEVTQTPSHQVTQMGQEVILRCVPISNHLYFYWYRQILGQKVEFLVSFYNNEISEKSEIFDDQFSVERPDGSNFTLKIRSTKLEDSAMYFCASTPLRGDGSPLHFGNGTRLTVT.

A remark on this clone: The sample holds other DNA sequences that translate to the same CDR3. This chain joins TRBV18 and TRBJ2-7; D perhaps matches TRBD2 (5 bases). The germline V gene encodes CDR1 KGHSH and CDR2 LQKENI. Trimming removed 2 bases from V and 3 bases from J, with 5 bases in between. This CDR3 region has 12 residues. This CDR3 reads CASSPGGYEQYF. CDR3 sequence (DNA): TGTGCCAGCTCACCAGGAGGCTACGAGCAGTACTTC. The variable domain in full, with the rest retrieved from reference TRBV18 and TRBJ2-7, is NAGVMQNPRHLVRRRGQEARLRCSPMKGHSHVYWYRQLPEEGLKFMVYLQKENIIDESGMPKERFSAEFPKEGPSILRIQQVVRGDSAAYFCASSPGGYEQYFGPGTRLTVT.

V is TRBV7-2 and J is TRBJ1-1; D is perhaps TRBD1 (5 bases). The CDR3 extends over 14 amino acids. The V and J ends lost 6 bases and 1 base respectively, with 12 bases between them. Looked up from germline, CDR1 is SGHTA and CDR2 is FQGNSA. In DNA, the CDR3 is TGTGCCAGCAGGCCCGACAGCCGGAACACTGAAGCTTTCTTT. Translated, it gives CASRPDSRNTEAFF. Complete variable domain (other parts from reference TRBV7-2 and TRBJ1-1): GAGVSQSPSNKVTEKGKDVELRCDPISGHTALYWYRQSLGQGLEFLIYFQGNSAPDKSGLPSDRFSAERTGGSVSTLTIQRTQQEDSAVYLCASRPDSRNTEAFFGQGTRLTVV.

The chain couples TRBV7-9 to TRBJ1-2, with TRBD1 matching over 7 bases. The CDR3 has 16 amino acids. V lost 4 bases and J lost 0; bases outside the gene matches: 8. The germline gives CDR1 SEHNR, CDR2 FQNEAQ (reference sequence). DNA for the CDR3: TGTGCCAGCAGCTCACGGACAGGAGTCCCTAACTATGGCTACACCTTC. This translates into CASSSRTGVPNYGYTF.

This clone has only a few counts. V and J are TRBV5-1 and TRBJ1-6; no clear D gene. Germline CDR1 is SGHRS and CDR2 is YFSETQ. The CDR3 length is 15 residues. Trimming took off 1 base at V and 7 bases at J, with 12 bases between the two ends. The CDR3 DNA reads TGCGCCAGCAGCTTGAATGGGAATTGGAATTCACCCCTCCACTTT. This sequence encodes CASSLNGNWNSPLHF.

Only one count was recorded for this clone. The V call is TRBV11-3, the J call TRBJ1-5, with TRBD1 matching 9 bases. The V gene end was trimmed by 1 base and the J gene end by 2 bases; junction bases not matched to a gene: 9. The CDR3 has 18 amino acids. CDR1 and CDR2 from the germline V gene are SGHNT and YENEEA. CDR3 region: CASSLAPGQGEGNQPQHF. CDR3 DNA sequence: TGTGCCAGCAGCTTAGCCCCGGGACAGGGAGAGGGCAATCAGCCCCAGCATTTT.